This TCR beta chain was found in a study of cytomegalovirus exposure and HLA in healthy donors. Findings and limits, study-wide: In a later analysis, HLA-C alleles had the fewest associated TCRs, DRB1 alleles the most.

The PCR had 60 Vbeta and 13 Jbeta primers. Generated by immunoSEQ multiplex PCR, the TCRdb table keeps only in-frame clones and is missing some. The sample shows roughly 200,000 clones, 60% to 80% of them seen only once. The CDR3 runs to 17 residues. The J segment lost 6 bases and the V segment lost 0 bases, leaving 9 bases of the junction unmatched. CDR1 and CDR2 (germline): SGHTA, FQGNSA. This clone was detected once. Its antigen remains unidentified. The chain employs TRBV7-2 and TRBJ2-7; 12 bases fit TRBD1. The TCR comes from a woman in her 30s in good health and CMV-seropositive. Sequenced material: PBMCs. The CDR3 DNA reads as TGTGCCAGCAGCTTAGCGCTGGGACAGGGGGCTTTGTCCGAGCAGTACTTC. It specifies CASSLALGQGALSEQYF.